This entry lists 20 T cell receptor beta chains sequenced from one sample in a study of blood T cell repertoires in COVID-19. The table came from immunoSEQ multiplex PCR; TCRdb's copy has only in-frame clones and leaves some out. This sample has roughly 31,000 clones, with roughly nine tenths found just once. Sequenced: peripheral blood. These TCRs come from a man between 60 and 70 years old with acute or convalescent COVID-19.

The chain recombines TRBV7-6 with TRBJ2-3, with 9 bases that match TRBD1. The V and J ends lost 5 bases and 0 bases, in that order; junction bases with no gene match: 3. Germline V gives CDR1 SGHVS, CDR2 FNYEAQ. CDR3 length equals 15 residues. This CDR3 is CASSLDRGSTDTQYF. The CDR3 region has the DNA TGTGCCAGCAGCCTTGACAGGGGGAGCACAGATACGCAGTATTTT.

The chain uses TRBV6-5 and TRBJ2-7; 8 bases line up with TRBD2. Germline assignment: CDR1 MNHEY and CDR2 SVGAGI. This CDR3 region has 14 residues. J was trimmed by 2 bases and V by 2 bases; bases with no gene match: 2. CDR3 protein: CASSYVSGAYEQYF. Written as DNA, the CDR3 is TGTGCCAGCAGTTACGTTAGCGGGGCCTACGAGCAGTACTTC.

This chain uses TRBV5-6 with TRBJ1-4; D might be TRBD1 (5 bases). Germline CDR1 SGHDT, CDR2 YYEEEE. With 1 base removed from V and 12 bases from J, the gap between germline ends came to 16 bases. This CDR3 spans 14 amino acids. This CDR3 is CASSLPSGRGELFF. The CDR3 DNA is TGTGCCAGCAGCTTGCCATCGGGGAGGGGTGAACTGTTTTTT. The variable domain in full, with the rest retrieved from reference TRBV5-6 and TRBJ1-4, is DAGVTQSPTHLIKTRGQQVTLRCSPKSGHDTVSWYQQALGQGPQFIFQYYEEEERQRGNFPDRFSGHQFPNYSSELNVNALLLGDSALYLCASSLPSGRGELFFGSGTQLSVL.

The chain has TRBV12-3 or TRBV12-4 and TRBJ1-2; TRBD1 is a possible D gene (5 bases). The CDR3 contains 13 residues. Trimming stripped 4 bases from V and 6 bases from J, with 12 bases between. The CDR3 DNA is TGTGCCAGCAGTTCCGGGACTGAGGATGGCTACACCTTC. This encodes CASSSGTEDGYTF.

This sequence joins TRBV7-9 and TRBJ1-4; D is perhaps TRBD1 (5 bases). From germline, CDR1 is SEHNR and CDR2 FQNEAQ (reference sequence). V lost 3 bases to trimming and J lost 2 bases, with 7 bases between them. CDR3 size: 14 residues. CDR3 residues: CASSFGGTNEKLFF. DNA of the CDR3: TGTGCCAGCAGCTTTGGGGGGACTAATGAAAAACTGTTTTTT.

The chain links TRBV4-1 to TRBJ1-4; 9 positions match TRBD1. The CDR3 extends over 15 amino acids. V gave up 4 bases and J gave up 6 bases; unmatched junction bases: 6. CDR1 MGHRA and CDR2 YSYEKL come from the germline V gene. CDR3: CASSPGQGLYEKLFF. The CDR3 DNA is TGCGCCAGCAGCCCCGGACAGGGGTTGTATGAAAAACTGTTTTTT.

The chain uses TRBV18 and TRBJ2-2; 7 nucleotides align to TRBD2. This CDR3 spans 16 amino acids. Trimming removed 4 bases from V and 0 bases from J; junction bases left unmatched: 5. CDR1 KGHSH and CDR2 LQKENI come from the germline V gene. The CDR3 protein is CASSLFSGTNTGELFF. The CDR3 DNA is TGTGCCAGCTCACTCTTCAGCGGGACGAACACCGGGGAGCTGTTTTTT.

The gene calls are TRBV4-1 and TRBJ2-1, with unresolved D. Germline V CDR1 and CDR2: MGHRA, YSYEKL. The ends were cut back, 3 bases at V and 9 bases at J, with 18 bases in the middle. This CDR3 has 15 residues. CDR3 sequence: CASSQGNLPAGEQFF. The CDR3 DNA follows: TGCGCCAGCAGCCAGGGCAACCTCCCGGCCGGTGAGCAGTTCTTC.

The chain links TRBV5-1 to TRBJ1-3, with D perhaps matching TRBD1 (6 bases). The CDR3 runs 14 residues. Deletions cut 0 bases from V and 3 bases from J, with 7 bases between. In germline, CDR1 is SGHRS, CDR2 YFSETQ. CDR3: CASSLGRGGNTIYF. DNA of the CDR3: TGCGCCAGCAGCTTGGGCAGGGGTGGAAACACCATATATTTT.

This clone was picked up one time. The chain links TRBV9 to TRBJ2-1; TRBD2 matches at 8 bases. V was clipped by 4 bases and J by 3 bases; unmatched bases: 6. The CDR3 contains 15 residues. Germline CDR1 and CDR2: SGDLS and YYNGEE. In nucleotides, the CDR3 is TGTGCCAGCAGCTTGTTTAGCGGGGACTACAATGAGCAGTTCTTC. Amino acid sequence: CASSLFSGDYNEQFF. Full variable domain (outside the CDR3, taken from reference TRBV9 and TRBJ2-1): DSGVTQTPKHLITATGQRVTLRCSPRSGDLSVYWYQQSLDQGLQFLIQYYNGEERAKGNILERFSAQQFPDLHSELNLSSLELGDSALYFCASSLFSGDYNEQFFGPGTRLTVL.

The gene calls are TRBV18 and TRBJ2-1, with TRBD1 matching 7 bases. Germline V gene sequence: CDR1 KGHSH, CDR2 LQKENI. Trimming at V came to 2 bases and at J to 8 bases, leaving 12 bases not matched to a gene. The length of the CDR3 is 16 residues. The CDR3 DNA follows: TGTGCCAGCTCACCAAAGGGGCAGGTCCAGGGGGATGAGCAGTTCTTC. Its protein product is CASSPKGQVQGDEQFF.

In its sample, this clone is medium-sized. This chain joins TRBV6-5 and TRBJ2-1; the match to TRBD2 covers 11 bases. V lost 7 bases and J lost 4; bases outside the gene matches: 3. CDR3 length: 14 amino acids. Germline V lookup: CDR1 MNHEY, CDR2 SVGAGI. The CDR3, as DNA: TGTGCCAGCACATTAGCGGGAGGGTACAATGAGCAGTTCTTC. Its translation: CASTLAGGYNEQFF.

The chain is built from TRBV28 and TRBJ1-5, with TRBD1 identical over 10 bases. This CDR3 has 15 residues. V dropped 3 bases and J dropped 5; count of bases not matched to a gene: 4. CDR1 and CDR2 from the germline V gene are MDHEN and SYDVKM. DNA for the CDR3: TGTGCCAGCAGTTTGTGGGACAGGGGCGATCAGCCCCAGCATTTT. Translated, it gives CASSLWDRGDQPQHF.

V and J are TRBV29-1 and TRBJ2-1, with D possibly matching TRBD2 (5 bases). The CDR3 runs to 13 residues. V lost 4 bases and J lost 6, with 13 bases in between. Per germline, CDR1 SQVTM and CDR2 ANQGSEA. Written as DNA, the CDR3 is TGCAGCGTTGGAGGGAATGGAGGCAATGAGCAGTTCTTC. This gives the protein CSVGGNGGNEQFF.

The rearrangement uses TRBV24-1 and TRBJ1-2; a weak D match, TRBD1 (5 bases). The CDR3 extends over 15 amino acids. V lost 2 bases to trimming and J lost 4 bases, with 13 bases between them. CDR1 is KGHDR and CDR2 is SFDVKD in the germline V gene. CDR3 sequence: CATSDSSGGGYGYTF. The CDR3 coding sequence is TGTGCCACCAGTGATTCGTCCGGGGGGGGCTATGGCTACACCTTC.

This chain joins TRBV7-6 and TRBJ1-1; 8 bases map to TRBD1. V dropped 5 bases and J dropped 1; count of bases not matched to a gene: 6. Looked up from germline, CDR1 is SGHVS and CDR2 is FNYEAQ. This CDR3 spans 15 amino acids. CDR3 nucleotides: TGTGCCAGCAGCCCCCGGACAGGGCGGAACACTGAAGCTTTCTTT. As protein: CASSPRTGRNTEAFF.

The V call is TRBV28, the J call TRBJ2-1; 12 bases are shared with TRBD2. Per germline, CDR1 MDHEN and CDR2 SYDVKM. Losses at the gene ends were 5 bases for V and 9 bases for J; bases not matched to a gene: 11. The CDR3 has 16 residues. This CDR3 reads CASSHGLAGGPGEQFF. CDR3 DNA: TGTGCCAGCAGTCATGGGCTAGCGGGAGGGCCAGGTGAGCAGTTCTTC.

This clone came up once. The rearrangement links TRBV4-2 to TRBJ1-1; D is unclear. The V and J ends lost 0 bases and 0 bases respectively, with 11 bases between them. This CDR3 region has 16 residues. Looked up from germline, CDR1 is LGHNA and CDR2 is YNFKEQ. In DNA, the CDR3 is TGTGCCAGCAGCCAAGAGGGCTTTAACGTGAACACTGAAGCTTTCTTT. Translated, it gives CASSQEGFNVNTEAFF.

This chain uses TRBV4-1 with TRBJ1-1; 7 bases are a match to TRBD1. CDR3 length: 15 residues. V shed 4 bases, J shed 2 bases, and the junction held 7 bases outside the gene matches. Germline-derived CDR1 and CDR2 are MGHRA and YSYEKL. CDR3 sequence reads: CASSPHRGYNTEAFF. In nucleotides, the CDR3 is TGCGCCAGCAGCCCTCACAGGGGTTATAACACTGAAGCTTTCTTT.

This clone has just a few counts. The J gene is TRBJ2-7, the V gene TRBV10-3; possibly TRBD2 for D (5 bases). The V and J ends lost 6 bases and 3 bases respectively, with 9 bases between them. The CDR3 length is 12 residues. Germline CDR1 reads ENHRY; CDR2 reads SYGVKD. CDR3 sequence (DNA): TGTGCCATCAGCTCGGACTTCTACGAGCAGTACTTC. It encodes CAISSDFYEQYF.